These 22 T cell receptor beta chains were all obtained from the same sample, sequenced in a study of response to subunit inactivated influenza vaccine. MiXCR, run by TCRdb on the RT-PCR reads, gives a single entry per CDR3 protein. The repertoire holds roughly 500,000 distinct CDR3 sequences, with 16% as singletons. Here the sequenced sample was CD4+ T cells sorted from PBMCs, taken roughly 24 months after vaccination. The source of these receptors is a man between 50 and 69 years old who received an inactivated influenza vaccine.

The V and J genes are TRBV24-1 and TRBJ1-1, with 7 bases that match TRBD1. CDR1 and CDR2 (germline): KGHDR, SFDVKD. Trimming at V came to 7 bases and at J to 5 bases, leaving 3 bases not matched to a gene. The CDR3 runs 12 residues. CDR3 region: CATRGGETEAFF. CDR3 bases: TGTGCCACCAGAGGGGGCGAGACTGAAGCTTTCTTT.

The CDR3 spells CSAKLAGGPRTDTQYF. The CDR3 DNA reads TGCAGTGCTAAACTAGCGGGAGGGCCTCGCACAGATACGCAGTATTTT. The chain combines TRBV20-1 with TRBJ2-3; 13 nucleotides align to TRBD2. The junction had 5 bases not matched to a gene; V was cut back by 4 bases and J by 1 base. This CDR3 is 16 amino acids long. From germline, CDR1 is DFQATT and CDR2 SNEGSKA (reference sequence).

This clonotype was seen a few times. This sequence joins TRBV7-2 and TRBJ2-3, with no clear D. The CDR3 is made up of 13 amino acids. V lost 7 bases and J 2 bases, leaving 10 bases between the germline ends. CDR1 and CDR2 (germline): SGHTA, FQGNSA. This CDR3 reads CASMVGSTDTQYF. The CDR3 region has the DNA TGTGCCAGCATGGTGGGATCCACAGATACGCAGTATTTT. The entire variable domain, with the rest obtained from reference TRBV7-2 and TRBJ2-3, is as follows: GAGVSQSPSNKVTEKGKDVELRCDPISGHTALYWYRQSLGQGLEFLIYFQGNSAPDKSGLPSDRFSAERTGGSVSTLTIQRTQQEDSAVYLCASMVGSTDTQYFGPGTRLTVL.

The chain combines TRBV20-1 with TRBJ1-1; D remains ambiguous. This CDR3 has 13 amino acids. Trimming took 1 base from V and 4 from J, leaving 10 bases between them. In germline, CDR1 is DFQATT, CDR2 SNEGSKA (reference sequence). The CDR3 sequence is CSARGPAGTEAFF. CDR3 nucleotides: TGCAGTGCTAGAGGGCCAGCGGGCACTGAAGCTTTCTTT.

There are many counts of this clonotype. The chain carries TRBV7-9 and TRBJ2-3; D not certain. The CDR3 consists of 12 residues. Looked up from germline, CDR1 is SEHNR and CDR2 is FQNEAQ (reference sequence). V lost 5 bases and J lost 6, with 9 bases in between. CDR3 in amino acids: CASSLLGDTQYF. The CDR3 DNA is TGTGCCAGCAGCCTACTCGGGGATACGCAGTATTTT.

This clonotype has ten or more counts. The rearrangement links TRBV5-1 to TRBJ2-2, with D possibly TRBD1 on 5 matching bases. Germline V gives CDR1 SGHRS, CDR2 YFSETQ. The CDR3 consists of 14 residues. Between the trimmed V and J ends, which lost 2 bases and 6 bases, there was a span of 11 bases. CDR3: CASSFGRVAGELFF. Written as DNA, the CDR3 is TGCGCCAGCAGCTTTGGCAGGGTAGCCGGGGAGCTGTTTTTT.

This sequence joins TRBV7-9 and TRBJ1-2, with 7 bases that match TRBD1. Germline loops: CDR1 SEHNR, CDR2 FQNEAQ (reference sequence). V trimming: 2 bases; J trimming: 6 bases; junction bases outside the gene matches: 6. This CDR3 region has 14 residues. The CDR3 nucleotides are TGTGCCAGCAGCTTATTCACAGGGGAGAATGGCTACACCTTC. This codes for CASSLFTGENGYTF. The full variable domain, its missing parts supplied by reference TRBV7-9 and TRBJ1-2, is DTGVSQNPRHKITKRGQNVTFRCDPISEHNRLYWYRQTLGQGPEFLTYFQNEAQLEKSRLLSDRFSAERPKGSFSTLEIQRTEQGDSAMYLCASSLFTGENGYTFGSGTRLTVV.

This clonotype was seen many times. The chain couples TRBV5-1 to TRBJ2-3; D is perhaps TRBD1 (5 bases). Germline V CDR1 and CDR2: SGHRS, YFSETQ. The CDR3 loop spans 16 amino acids. The germline V and J ends were trimmed by 0 bases and 4 bases, with 15 bases remaining between them. Here the CDR3 reads CASSLELGRASDTQYF. The CDR3 DNA reads as TGCGCCAGCAGCTTGGAGCTGGGCAGGGCCTCAGATACGCAGTATTTT.

This clonotype was counted ten times or more. The chain couples TRBV29-1 to TRBJ1-1; D is uncertain. Trimming shortened V by 6 bases and J by 0 bases, and 11 bases separated the two germline ends. The germline gives CDR1 SQVTM, CDR2 ANQGSEA. The CDR3 is 13 amino acids. The CDR3 DNA reads TGCAGCGTCGCCGGGCGGCTGAACACTGAAGCTTTCTTT. Amino acids: CSVAGRLNTEAFF.

This sequence joins TRBV5-1 and TRBJ1-1; no definite D call. The CDR3 runs to 16 residues. V lost 0 bases and J lost 4, with 16 bases in between. CDR1 and CDR2 (germline): SGHRS, YFSETQ. The CDR3 region is CASSLATAGVATEAFF. The CDR3 nucleotides read TGCGCCAGCAGCTTGGCCACTGCCGGAGTGGCCACTGAAGCTTTCTTT.

The chain uses TRBV9 and TRBJ2-1, with a tentative D call TRBD1 (6 bases). The V gene's germline CDR1 is SGDLS and CDR2 YYNGEE. CDR3 length: 16 residues. V shed 4 bases and J shed 1 base, with 15 bases lying between them. The DNA for the CDR3 is TGTGCCAGCAGCATTCTACAGGGTACGTCCTACAATGAGCAGTTCTTC. Translated, it gives CASSILQGTSYNEQFF.

This clonotype was counted many times. The gene calls are TRBV5-1 and TRBJ1-5; D remains unclear. The CDR3 has 15 residues. Trimming removed 2 bases from V and 4 bases from J, with 13 bases in between. CDR1 is SGHRS, CDR2 YFSETQ, per germline. CDR3 DNA: TGCGCCAGCAGCTTTAATGGAGGGAAAAATCAGCCCCAGCATTTT. Protein: CASSFNGGKNQPQHF.

Ten or more counts support this clonotype. The chain uses TRBV28 and TRBJ1-5; 7 bases line up with TRBD1. V lost 7 bases to trimming and J lost 8 bases; unmatched junction nucleotides: 11. The CDR3 runs to 14 residues. Per the germline V gene, CDR1 is MDHEN and CDR2 is SYDVKM. The CDR3 is CASITGARGKPQHF. The CDR3 DNA reads as TGTGCCAGCATCACGGGGGCCAGGGGGAAGCCCCAGCATTTT.

Of note for this clonotype: A single base separates this from a much larger clone, so it may be a read error. This rearrangement joins TRBV5-1 to TRBJ2-2; 8 nucleotides line up with TRBD1. Germline loops: CDR1 SGHRS, CDR2 YFSETQ. The CDR3 loop spans 15 amino acids. With V trimmed by 2 bases and J by 4 bases, 4 bases remained unmatched. CDR3 sequence: CASSFNRGATGELFF. In DNA, the CDR3 is TGCGCCAGCAGCTTTAACAGGGGGGCCACCGGGGAGCTGTTTTTT.

This clonotype was found a few times. The chain recombines TRBV5-1 with TRBJ1-6; D not resolved. This CDR3 contains 15 residues. CDR1 SGHRS and CDR2 YFSETQ come from the germline V gene. The V gene lost 1 base and the J gene lost 8 bases, with 13 bases spanning the gap. The CDR3 sequence: CASSLSGVVDSPLHF. CDR3 in DNA: TGCGCCAGCAGCTTGAGTGGAGTTGTCGATTCACCCCTCCACTTT. Complete variable domain (other parts from reference TRBV5-1 and TRBJ1-6): KAGVTQTPRYLIKTRGQQVTLSCSPISGHRSVSWYQQTPGQGLQFLFEYFSETQRNKGNFPGRFSGRQFSNSRSEMNVSTLELGDSALYLCASSLSGVVDSPLHFGNGTRLTVT.

This chain uses TRBV6-6 with TRBJ2-7; D unresolved. Germline assignment: CDR1 MNHNY and CDR2 SVGAGI (reference sequence). V lost 8 bases, J lost 4 bases, and 12 bases lay in between. This CDR3 region has 12 residues. The CDR3 bases are TGTGCCAGCGGTTCCCCGGCTTACGAGCAGTACTTC. Translation: CASGSPAYEQYF.

V gene TRBV20-1 combines with J gene TRBJ2-4, with D hard to call. Germline loops: CDR1 DFQATT, CDR2 SNEGSKA (reference sequence). Trimming took off 6 bases at V and 0 bases at J, with 15 bases between the two ends. CDR3 length equals 15 residues. As DNA, the CDR3 is TGCAGTGCCCTGGATGGACGGCTAGCCAAAAACATTCAGTACTTC. This translates into CSALDGRLAKNIQYF.

This clonotype was recorded a few times. The rearrangement uses TRBV29-1 and TRBJ1-2, with D unresolved. The CDR3 is 13 residues long. V gave up 0 bases and J gave up 1 base, with 6 bases separating them. CDR1 is SQVTM, CDR2 ANQGSEA, per germline. The CDR3 DNA follows: TGCAGCGTTGAAGATCGAGTTAACTATGGCTACACCTTC. This gives the protein CSVEDRVNYGYTF.

The chain links TRBV20-1 to TRBJ1-1, with a tentative D call TRBD1 (5 bases). This CDR3 has 12 residues. Germline V lookup: CDR1 DFQATT, CDR2 SNEGSKA (reference sequence). With 8 bases removed from V and 12 bases from J, the gap between germline ends came to 22 bases. DNA for the CDR3: TGCAGTCTCCTATGGCGGGGGAAAGGGTCTTTCTTT. This gives the protein CSLLWRGKGSFF.

This chain uses TRBV28 with TRBJ2-7; D might be TRBD1 (5 bases). V was clipped by 8 bases and J by 2 bases, with 16 bases between them. The CDR3 has 14 amino acids. CDR1 is MDHEN and CDR2 is SYDVKM in the germline V gene. CDR3 sequence reads: CASGVGLPTYEQYF. The CDR3 nucleotides read TGTGCCAGCGGGGTGGGGCTGCCCACCTACGAGCAGTACTTC.

The table lists this clonotype with a few counts. The chain is built from TRBV7-6 and TRBJ1-2; a possible D gene is TRBD1 (5 bases). Trimming took 1 base from V and 0 from J, leaving 9 bases between them. The germline CDR1 and CDR2 sequences are SGHVS and FNYEAQ. The CDR3 spans 15 residues. The CDR3 reads CASSLVAGTNYGYTF. The CDR3 region has the DNA TGTGCCAGCAGCTTAGTTGCAGGGACTAACTATGGCTACACCTTC.

The sample holds a few counts of this clonotype. The chain has TRBV29-1 and TRBJ2-1, with a tentative D call TRBD1 (5 bases). The CDR3 runs to 12 residues. V was pared by 3 bases and J by 5 bases, with 8 bases between. CDR1 and CDR2 from the germline V gene are SQVTM and ANQGSEA. In nucleotides, the CDR3 is TGCAGCGTTGACCGGACAAACAATGAGCAGTTCTTC. Protein sequence: CSVDRTNNEQFF.